Measured by frequency, the clone carrying this T cell receptor beta chain is medium-sized. No antigen is known for it. The CDR3 is made up of 13 amino acids. Looked up from germline, CDR1 is SQVTM and CDR2 is ANQGSEA. The source of the sample is a study of CXCR3-negative and CXCR3-positive naive CD8 T cells. Findings and caveats of the study: For memory CD8+ cells diversity was much lower, but both naive subsets had comparably high diversity.

Preparation of TRB cDNA libraries relied on 5' RACE carrying UMI labels. Reprocessing the 5' RACE reads, TCRdb reports a single entry for every CDR3 protein and omits DNA. The sample features 90,000 to 95,000 distinct CDR3 sequences, with approximately 1.5% in its top ten. J is TRBJ2-7 and V is TRBV29-1; TCRdb gives TRBD1 as the D gene, but with no DNA this cannot be confirmed. Sequenced: naive CXCR3- CD8+ T cells from blood. Subset in this sample: CD45RO-CCR7+CD27+CD95- naive CD8+ T cells lacking CXCR3 (TNR3-). The source is a human donor in good health. Some clones in this sample may be carry-over from other donors' samples. CDR3 loop: CSVERQGSYEQYF.